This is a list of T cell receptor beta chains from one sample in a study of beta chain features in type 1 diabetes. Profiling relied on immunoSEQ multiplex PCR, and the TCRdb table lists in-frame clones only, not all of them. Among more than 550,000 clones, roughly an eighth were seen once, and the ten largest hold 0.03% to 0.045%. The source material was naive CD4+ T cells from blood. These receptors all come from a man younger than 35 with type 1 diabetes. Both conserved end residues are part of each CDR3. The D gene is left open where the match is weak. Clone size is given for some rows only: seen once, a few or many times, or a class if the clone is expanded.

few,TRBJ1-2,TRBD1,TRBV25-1,TGTGCCAGCAGTGGACGGGACAGTCTAAACTATGGCTACACCTTC,CASSGRDSLNYGYTF
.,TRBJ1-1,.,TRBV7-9,TGTGCCAGCAGCTTAAGCAGGGTTGGGGACACTGAAGCTTTCTTT,CASSLSRVGDTEAFF
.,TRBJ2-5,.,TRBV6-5,TGTGCCAGCAGTCCTCGGGAGTGGGAGACCCAGTACTTC,CASSPREWETQYF
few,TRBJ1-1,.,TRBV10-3,TGTGCCATCAGTGAGGGGACTGAAGCTTTCTTT,CAISEGTEAFF
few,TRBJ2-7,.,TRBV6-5,TGTGCCAGCAGTTACTCGAGCCAGGGTGGCTACGAGCAGTACTTC,CASSYSSQGGYEQYF
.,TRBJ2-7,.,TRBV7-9,TGTGCCAGCACCTACTCCCCAGGGGTCGGCTACGAGCAGTACTTC,CASTYSPGVGYEQYF
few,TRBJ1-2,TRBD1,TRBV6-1,TGTGCCAGCCGGACAGGGTATGGCTACACCTTC,CASRTGYGYTF
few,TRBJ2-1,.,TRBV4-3,TGCGCCAGCAGCCTTTCTGGAACGTGGGGCAGCTCCTACAATGAGCAGTTCTTC,CASSLSGTWGSSYNEQFF
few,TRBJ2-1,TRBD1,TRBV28,TGTGCCAGCAGCAGACCGGGACAGAGAATCTCCTACAATGAGCAGTTCTTC,CASSRPGQRISYNEQFF
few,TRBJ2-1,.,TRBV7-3,TGTGCCAGCAGCTTCCCGGGAAATGAGCAGTTCTTC,CASSFPGNEQFF
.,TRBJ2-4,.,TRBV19,TGTGCCAGTAGTATGGGAGTTGCCAAAAACATTCAGTACTTC,CASSMGVAKNIQYF
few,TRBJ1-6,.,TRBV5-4,TGTGCCAGCAGCTCACAGGGTTTCAGCCCTAATTCACCCCTCCACTTT,CASSSQGFSPNSPLHF
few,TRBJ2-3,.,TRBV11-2,TGTGCCAGCAGCTTAGATTCGGGGGGCCGAACGCAGTATTTT,CASSLDSGGRTQYF
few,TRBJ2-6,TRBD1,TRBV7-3,TGTGCCAGCAGCCCGACAGGGACGGGGCCCTCGGGGGCCAACGTCCTGACTTTC,CASSPTGTGPSGANVLTF
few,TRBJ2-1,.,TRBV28,TGTGCCAGCAGACCCACAGAGTACAATGAGCAGTTCTTC,CASRPTEYNEQFF
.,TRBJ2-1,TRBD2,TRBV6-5,TGTGCCAGCAGCCCCGTGCTAGCGGGGGCCAATGAGCAGTTCTTC,CASSPVLAGANEQFF
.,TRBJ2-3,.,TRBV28,TGTGCCAGCAGACCAACAGGGCTCGATACGCAGTATTTT,CASRPTGLDTQYF
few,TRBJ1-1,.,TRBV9,TGTGCCAGCAGCGCTACTATAACGGGGGCGCGTAACACTGAAGCTTTCTTT,CASSATITGARNTEAFF
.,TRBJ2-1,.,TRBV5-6,TGTGCCAGCAGCTTGAGACGGTTATCCTACAATGAGCAGTTCTTC,CASSLRRLSYNEQFF
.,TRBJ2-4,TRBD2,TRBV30,TGTGCCTGGAGTGTAAGCTGGCGGGAGGGCCGTATAGCCAAAAACATTCAGTACTTC,CAWSVSWREGRIAKNIQYF
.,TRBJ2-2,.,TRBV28,TGTGCTGGGGGCTTCTCAAACACCGGGGAGCTGTTTTTT,CAGGFSNTGELFF
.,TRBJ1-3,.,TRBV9,TGTGCCAGCAGCGTTTCCACAGCTAACTCTGGAAACACCATATATTTT,CASSVSTANSGNTIYF
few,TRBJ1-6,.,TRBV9,TGTGCCAGCAGCGCTGGGACGCTTGGTTCACCCCTCCACTTT,CASSAGTLGSPLHF
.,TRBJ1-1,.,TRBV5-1,TGCGCCAGCACCCTCGAGGGTGAAGCTTTCTTT,CASTLEGEAFF
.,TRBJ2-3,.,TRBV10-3,TGTGCCATCAGGGCGGGGCCAGATACGCAGTATTTT,CAIRAGPDTQYF
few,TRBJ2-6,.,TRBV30,TGTGCCTGGGCCCATAGTGACAGCTCTGGGGCCAACGTCCTGACTTTC,CAWAHSDSSGANVLTF
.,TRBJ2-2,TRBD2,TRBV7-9,TGTGCCAGCAGCCGGGGGAGCGGGACCCCGGACACCGGGGAGCTGTTTTTT,CASSRGSGTPDTGELFF
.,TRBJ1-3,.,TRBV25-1,TGTGCCAGCAGTGAATCCTGGGGGATCTCTGGAAACACCATATATTTT,CASSESWGISGNTIYF
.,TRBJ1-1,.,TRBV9,TGTGCCAGCAGCGTTTCTTGGACAGACACTGAAGCTTTCTTT,CASSVSWTDTEAFF
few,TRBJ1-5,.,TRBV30,TGTGCCTGGAGTAAAGGTGCACGAAGTCAGCCCCAGCATTTT,CAWSKGARSQPQHF
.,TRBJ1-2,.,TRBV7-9,TGTGCCAGCAGCCACCGCGGGGCAAATGGCTACACCTTC,CASSHRGANGYTF
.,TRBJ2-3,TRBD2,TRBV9,TGTGCCAGCAGCCCCACAGCGGGGGGGCGCACAGATACGCAGTATTTT,CASSPTAGGRTDTQYF
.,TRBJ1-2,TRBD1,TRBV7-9,TGTGCCAGCAGCTTAGCGCGGGACAGGGACTATGGCTACACCTTC,CASSLARDRDYGYTF
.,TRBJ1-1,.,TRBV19,TGTGCCAGTAGTACCCAGGGGAACACTGAAGCTTTCTTT,CASSTQGNTEAFF
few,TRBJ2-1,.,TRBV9,TGTGCCAGCAGCGTAGCATCAGGGAATGAGCAGTTCTTC,CASSVASGNEQFF
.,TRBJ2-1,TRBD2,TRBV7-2,TGTGCCAGCAGCTTAGTCGTAGCGGGCCCCCCTGAGCAGTTCTTC,CASSLVVAGPPEQFF
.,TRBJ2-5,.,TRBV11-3,TGTGCCAGCAGCTTCGGTGTCCAAGAGACCCAGTACTTC,CASSFGVQETQYF
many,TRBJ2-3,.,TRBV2,TGTGCCAGCACCCCGTGGGGTAGCACAGATACGCAGTATTTT,CASTPWGSTDTQYF
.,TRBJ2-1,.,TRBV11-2,TGTGCCAGCAGGACTATGGGGGGCCCGCGGGGCAATGAGCAGTTCTTC,CASRTMGGPRGNEQFF
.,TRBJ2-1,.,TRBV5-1,TGCGCCAGCAGCACCGGGGTCGTTTACAATGAGCAGTTCTTC,CASSTGVVYNEQFF
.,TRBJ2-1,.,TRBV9,TGTGCCAGCAGCTCCGACCCCTCAACCCGGTCTGAGCAGTTCTTC,CASSSDPSTRSEQFF
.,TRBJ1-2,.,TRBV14,TGTGCCAGCAGCCCGGGGACTGCCACGACAGCTTTTGGCTACACCTTC,CASSPGTATTAFGYTF
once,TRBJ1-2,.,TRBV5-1,TGCGCCAGCAGCTTGGATGCCCTTTGGGGCCGTGAGGATGGCTACACCTTC,CASSLDALWGREDGYTF
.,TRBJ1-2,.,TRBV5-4,TGTGCCAGCAGCTCCGAGAGGGACGGTGTGGGTGGCTACACCTTC,CASSSERDGVGGYTF
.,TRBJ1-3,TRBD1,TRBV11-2,TGTGCCAGCAGTCACAGGGGGGTAGACTCTGGAAACACCATATATTTT,CASSHRGVDSGNTIYF
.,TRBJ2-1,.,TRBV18,TGTGCCAGCTCACGGGACGGGGGTGCTTACAATGAGCAGTTCTTC,CASSRDGGAYNEQFF
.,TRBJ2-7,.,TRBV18,TGTGCCAGCTCCGGTAGCTTCTACGAGCAGTACTTC,CASSGSFYEQYF
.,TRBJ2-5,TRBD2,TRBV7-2,TGTGCCAGCAGCTTTAGCGGGACAAAACAAGAGACCCAGTACTTC,CASSFSGTKQETQYF
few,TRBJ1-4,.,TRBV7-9,TGTGCCAGCAGCTTAGGTTCCACTAATGAAAAACTGTTTTTT,CASSLGSTNEKLFF
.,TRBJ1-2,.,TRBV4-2,TGTGCCAGCAGCCAGGATTCAATGGGACGGACTTATGGCTACACCTTC,CASSQDSMGRTYGYTF
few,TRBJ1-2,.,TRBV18,TGTGCCAGCTCAACAAATATCTACGCGTCCCCAGCTTCGGAGGGCTATGGCTACACCTTC,CASSTNIYASPASEGYGYTF
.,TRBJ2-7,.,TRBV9,TGTGCCAGCAGCTCAACCCCTCAGATCTCCTACGAGCAGTACTTC,CASSSTPQISYEQYF
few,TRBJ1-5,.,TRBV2,TGTGCCAGCAGTTACGTCCGTGAGCCCCAGCATTTT,CASSYVREPQHF